This is a list of T cell receptor beta chains from one sample in a study of T cell responses to AZD1222 COVID-19 vaccine. Clones were sequenced by immunoSEQ multiplex PCR, and TCRdb holds only the in-frame ones, with some missing. The profile shows fewer than 120,000 clones, 80% to 95% of them singletons. The sample here was peripheral blood, taken 28 days after the second AZD1222 dose. Receptors originate from an adult who received the AZD1222 COVID-19 vaccine. CDR3s include the opening cysteine and the closing phenylalanine or tryptophan. D genes are given only for firm matches. Expanded clones are given a class, and other clones once, few, many or no size at all.

>NA|TRBV10-3|TRBJ2-7|TRBD1
CAADPGQGTHEQYF
TGTGCCGCCGATCCGGGACAGGGGACCCACGAGCAGTACTTC
>NA|TRBV18|TRBJ2-3|TRBD1
CASLPDRAADTQYF
TGTGCCAGCTTACCGGACAGGGCCGCAGATACGCAGTATTTT
>few|TRBV6-2/TRBV6-3|TRBJ2-7|TRBD1
CASSYLGQGTYEQYF
TGTGCCAGCAGTTACTTGGGACAGGGGACCTACGAGCAGTACTTC
>NA|TRBV7-8|TRBJ2-1|TRBD1
CASSRQGYNEQFF
TGTGCCAGCAGCCGACAGGGGTACAATGAGCAGTTCTTC
>NA|TRBV18|TRBJ1-1|TRBD1
CASSPSSTGGLTEAFF
TGTGCCAGCTCACCGTCCTCGACAGGGGGCTTGACTGAAGCTTTCTTT
>NA|TRBV7-8|TRBJ1-4|NA
CASSRLSALNEKLFF
TGTGCCAGCAGCCGGCTTTCGGCCCTTAATGAAAAACTGTTTTTT
>once|TRBV19|TRBJ2-3|NA
CASSIYSNTDTQYF
TGTGCCAGTAGTATCTACAGCAACACAGATACGCAGTATTTT
>NA|TRBV3-1/TRBV3-2|TRBJ2-7|NA
CASSQSPSYEQYF
TGTGCCAGCAGCCAAAGTCCGTCCTACGAGCAGTACTTC
>once|TRBV6-5|TRBJ2-2|TRBD1
CASIYGQGGTGELFF
TGTGCCAGCATCTATGGACAGGGTGGGACCGGGGAGCTGTTTTTT
>NA|TRBV3-1/TRBV3-2|TRBJ1-1|NA
CASSQVPGAFTEAFF
TGTGCCAGCAGCCAAGTACCAGGGGCTTTTACTGAAGCTTTCTTT